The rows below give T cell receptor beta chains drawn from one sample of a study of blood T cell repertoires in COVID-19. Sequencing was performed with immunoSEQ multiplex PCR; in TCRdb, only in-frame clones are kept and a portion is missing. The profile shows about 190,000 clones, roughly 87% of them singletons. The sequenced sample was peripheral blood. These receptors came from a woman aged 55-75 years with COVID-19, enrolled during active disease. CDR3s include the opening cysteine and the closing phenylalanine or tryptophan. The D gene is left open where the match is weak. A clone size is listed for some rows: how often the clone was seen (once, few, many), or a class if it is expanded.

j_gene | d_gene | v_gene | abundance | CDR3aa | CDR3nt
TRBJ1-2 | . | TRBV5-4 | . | CASSRGVEYGYTF | TGTGCCAGCAGCCGGGGTGTAGAATATGGCTACACCTTC
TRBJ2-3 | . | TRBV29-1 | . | CSADDRTDTQYF | TGCAGCGCCGACGACAGAACAGATACGCAGTATTTT
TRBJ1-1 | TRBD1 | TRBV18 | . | CASSPPLGQGPNEAFF | TGTGCCAGCTCACCACCCTTAGGACAGGGCCCAAATGAAGCTTTCTTT
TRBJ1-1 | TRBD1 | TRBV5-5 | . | CASSLRTGANTEAFF | TGTGCCAGCAGCCTAAGGACAGGGGCGAACACTGAAGCTTTCTTT
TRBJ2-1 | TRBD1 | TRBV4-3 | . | CASSQESSGMTGPYNEQFF | TGCGCCAGCAGCCAAGAAAGTTCGGGCATGACAGGGCCCTACAATGAGCAGTTCTTC
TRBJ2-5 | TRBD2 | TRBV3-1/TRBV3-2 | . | CASSRRLAGGLEETQYF | TGTGCCAGCAGCCGCAGACTAGCGGGGGGGCTGGAAGAGACCCAGTACTTC
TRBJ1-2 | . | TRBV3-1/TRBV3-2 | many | CASSQTATYYGYTF | TGTGCCAGCAGCCAAACAGCTACCTACTATGGCTACACCTTC
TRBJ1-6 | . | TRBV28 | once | CASRPSGGGSPLHF | TGTGCCAGCAGGCCCTCGGGTGGAGGGTCACCCCTCCACTTT
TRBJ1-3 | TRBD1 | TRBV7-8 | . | CASSRTPGQGASRNTIYF | TGTGCCAGCAGCAGGACTCCGGGACAGGGGGCTTCTAGAAACACCATATATTTT
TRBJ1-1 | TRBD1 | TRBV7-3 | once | CASSSRTGMNTEAFF | TGTGCCAGCAGCTCCCGGACAGGGATGAACACTGAAGCTTTCTTT
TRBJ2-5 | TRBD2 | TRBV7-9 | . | CASSLRAGAGQETQYF | TGTGCCAGCAGCTTACGAGCGGGAGCGGGGCAAGAGACCCAGTACTTC
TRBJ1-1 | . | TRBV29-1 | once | CSVDQGTNTEAFF | TGCAGCGTTGACCAGGGAACGAACACTGAAGCTTTCTTT
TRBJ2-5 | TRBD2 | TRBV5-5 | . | CASSLVGGSHQETQYF | TGTGCCAGCAGCTTGGTGGGCGGGAGCCACCAAGAGACCCAGTACTTC
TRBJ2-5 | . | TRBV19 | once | CASSWSSQETQYF | TGTGCCAGTAGTTGGTCCAGCCAAGAGACCCAGTACTTC
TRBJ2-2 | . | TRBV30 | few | CACGNRIGAGELFF | TGTGCCTGCGGTAACAGGATCGGTGCCGGGGAGCTGTTTTTT
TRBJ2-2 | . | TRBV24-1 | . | CATSSQLLNTGELFF | TGTGCCACCAGTTCACAGCTTCTAAACACCGGGGAGCTGTTTTTT
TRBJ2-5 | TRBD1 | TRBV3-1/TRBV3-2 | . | CASRSGQGQTQYF | TGTGCCAGCAGGAGCGGACAGGGCCAGACCCAGTACTTC
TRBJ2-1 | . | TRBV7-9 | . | CASSPSVLATDNEQFF | TGTGCCAGCAGCCCTTCCGTTCTAGCGACAGACAATGAGCAGTTCTTC
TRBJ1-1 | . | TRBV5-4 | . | CASSPRGGTWVAAFF | TGTGCCAGCAGCCCCCGGGGCGGGACGTGGGTCGCGGCTTTCTTT
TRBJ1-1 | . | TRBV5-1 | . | CASSHSRQQPEAFF | TGCGCCAGCAGCCACTCTCGACAGCAACCTGAAGCTTTCTTT
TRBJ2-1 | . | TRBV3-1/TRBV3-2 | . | CASSQVAHRAKGNEQFF | TGTGCCAGCAGCCAAGTAGCCCACAGGGCAAAGGGTAATGAGCAGTTCTTC
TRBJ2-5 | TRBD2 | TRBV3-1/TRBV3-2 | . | CASSPRTSGETQYF | TGTGCCAGCAGCCCAAGGACTAGCGGGGAGACCCAGTACTTC
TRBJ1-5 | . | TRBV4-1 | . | CASSQALVQPQHF | TGCGCCAGCAGCCAAGCGTTAGTTCAGCCCCAGCATTTT
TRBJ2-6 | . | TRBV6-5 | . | CASSRSGANVLTF | TGTGCCAGCTCACGGTCTGGGGCCAACGTCCTGACTTTC